This T cell receptor (beta chain) came from a study of breast tumors, draining lymph nodes, adjacent tissues. Overall study findings and caveats: Luminal-like breast cancer showed significantly greater tumor-nontumor repertoire similarity than basal-like breast cancer did. Tumor repertoires ranked between lymph nodes and nontumor tissue in diversity, with V and J gene preferences.

Comments on this clonotype: Antigen: not known. The junction departs from the called germline gene at one end, perhaps through a read error.

The lymph nodes were axillary draining lymph nodes from breast cancer patients. The germline V gene has CDR1 SEHNR and CDR2 FQNEAQ (reference sequence). The length of the CDR3 is 14 residues. One entry per CDR3 protein, called by TCRdb with MiXCR from the multiplex PCR reads. The sample gives some 110,000 distinct CDR3 sequences, about 30% of which show up once; approximately 5% is in the top ten. The receptor was derived from a female donor with breast cancer. Some clones in this sample may be carry-over from other donors' samples. Sequenced input: axillary lymph node tissue. This rearrangement joins TRBV7-9 to TRBJ1-2; D might be TRBD1 (5 bases). The CDR3 protein is CVSTPGQANYGYTF. CDR3 nucleotides: TGTGTCAGCACACCGGGGCAAGCTAACTATGGCTACACCTTC.